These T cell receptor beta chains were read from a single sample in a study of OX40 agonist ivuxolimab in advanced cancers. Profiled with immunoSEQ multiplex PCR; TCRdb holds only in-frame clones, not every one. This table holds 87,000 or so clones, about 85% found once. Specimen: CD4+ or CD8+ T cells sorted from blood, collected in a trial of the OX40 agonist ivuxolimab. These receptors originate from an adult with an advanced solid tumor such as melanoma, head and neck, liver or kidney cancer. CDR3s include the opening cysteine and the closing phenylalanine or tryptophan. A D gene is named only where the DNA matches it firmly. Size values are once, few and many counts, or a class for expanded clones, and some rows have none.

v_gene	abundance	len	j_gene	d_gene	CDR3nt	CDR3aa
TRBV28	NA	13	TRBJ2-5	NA	TGTGCCAGCAGCCCCGGGACATGGGAGACCCAGTACTTC	CASSPGTWETQYF
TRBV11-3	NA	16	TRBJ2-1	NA	TGTGCCAGCAGCTCCAGGGTAACGGGCTCCTACAATGAGCAGTTCTTC	CASSSRVTGSYNEQFF
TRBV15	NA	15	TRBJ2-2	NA	TGTGCCACCTCAGTCAGGGATTCACGAACCGGGGAGCTGTTTTTT	CATSVRDSRTGELFF
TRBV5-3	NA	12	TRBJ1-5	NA	TGTGCCAGCAGCTTGGGACGTGAGCCCCAGCATTTT	CASSLGREPQHF
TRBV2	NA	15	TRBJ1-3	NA	TGTGCCAGCAGCACAGATCAAAGCTCTGGAAACACCATATATTTT	CASSTDQSSGNTIYF
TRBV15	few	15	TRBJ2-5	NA	TGTGCCACCAGCAGTGACCCCTTAATCGACGTGACTCAGTACTTC	CATSSDPLIDVTQYF
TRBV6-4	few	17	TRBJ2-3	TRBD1	TGTGCCAGCAGTGACTCCCCGGCGGGACAGGGGGCAGATACGCAGTATTTT	CASSDSPAGQGADTQYF
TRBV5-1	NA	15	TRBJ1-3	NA	TGCGCCAGCAGCTCGGCAGCCAGCTCTGGAAACACCATATATTTT	CASSSAASSGNTIYF
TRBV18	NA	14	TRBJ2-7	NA	TGTGCCAGCTCACAGACGAACAGGGACTACGAGCAGTACTTC	CASSQTNRDYEQYF
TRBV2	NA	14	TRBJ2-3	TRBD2	TGTGCCAGCACGGCGGGAGGGGGCACAGATACGCAGTATTTT	CASTAGGGTDTQYF
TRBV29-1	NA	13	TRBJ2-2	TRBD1	TGCAGCGTAGGGACAGGGAACACCGGGGAGCTGTTTTTT	CSVGTGNTGELFF
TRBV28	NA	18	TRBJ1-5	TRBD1	TGTGCCAGCAGTTTAGTAAACAGGGGGTCCACCTATAATCAGCCCCAGCATTTT	CASSLVNRGSTYNQPQHF
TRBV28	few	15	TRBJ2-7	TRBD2	TGTGCCAGCAGGCCCTCGGGGGGGCTGGTCAGCGAGCAGTACTTC	CASRPSGGLVSEQYF
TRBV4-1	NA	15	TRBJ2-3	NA	TGCGCCAGCAGCATATCACTGCGCGGTACAGATACGCAGTATTTT	CASSISLRGTDTQYF
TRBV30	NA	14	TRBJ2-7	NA	TGTGCCTGGAGTGTAGAATTAGAGGGCTACGAGCAGTACTTC	CAWSVELEGYEQYF
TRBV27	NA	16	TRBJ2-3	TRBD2	TGTGCCAGCAGTTTCGGGAGCGGGGGATTCACAGATACGCAGTATTTT	CASSFGSGGFTDTQYF